This TCR beta chain was captured by sequencing in a study of blood T cell repertoires in COVID-19. About the study: Sites in the United States, Italy and Spain provided acute and convalescent COVID-19 samples. PBMCs, B-cell-depleted T cells, or T cells provided the cDNA or gDNA that made up the material.

TCRdb's copy holds only in-frame clones and misses some; the assay was immunoSEQ multiplex PCR. This table holds tens of thousands of clones, roughly 86% found once. Trimming at V came to 3 bases and at J to 5 bases, leaving 7 bases not matched to a gene. The CDR3 contains 15 residues. The V gene's germline CDR1 is MNHEY and CDR2 SMNVEV (reference sequence). The TCR sequence derives from a human donor in a cohort sampled during active COVID-19. Sequencing was done on a sample of peripheral blood. The chain combines TRBV27 with TRBJ2-3; 8 bases are shared with TRBD2. CDR3 in DNA: TGTGCCAGCAGTTTGTTAGCGGGATCAATAGATACGCAGTATTTT. Amino acid sequence: CASSLLAGSIDTQYF.